The T cell receptor (beta chain) described here comes from a study of cytomegalovirus exposure and HLA in healthy donors. The CDR3 is 18 amino acids. Nominally healthy donors provided the samples, though records likely missed some immune exposures. Findings of the study overall: Across all donors, roughly uniform sequencing depth was an assumption of the presence/absence analyses. Later analysis identified several of the most significant clusters that appeared linked to common viral pathogens. Among TCR beta chains, those listed as cytomegalovirus-associated numbered about 150.

This clone came up once. No antigen is known for it. Amplification used 60 Vbeta primers and 13 Jbeta primers. Sequencing used immunoSEQ multiplex PCR; TCRdb keeps in-frame clones, though not all of them. The sample comprises some 160,000 clones, 84% of which are singletons, and under 7.5% rests with the top ten. V gene TRBV12-2 combines with J gene TRBJ1-3; the table's D gene call, TRBD1, was not cross checked with the DNA. TRBV12-2 corresponds to a pseudogene. The source material was PBMCs. This TCR came from a man aged 50-59 years in good health and CMV-seropositive. The CDR3 DNA is TGTGCAAGTCGCTTAGGAGGTCGTGGACAGATCTCTGGAAACACCATATATTTT. Amino acids: CASRLGGRGQISGNTIYF.